The rows below give T cell receptor beta chains drawn from one sample of a study of cytomegalovirus exposure and HLA in healthy donors. The table came from immunoSEQ multiplex PCR; TCRdb's copy has only in-frame clones and leaves some out. The profile covers approximately 120,000 clones, with roughly 69% appearing a single time and 2% to 2.5% taken by the ten largest. The sequencing input was PBMCs. These receptors were taken from a human donor in good health. Each CDR3 is given with its conserved first and last residue. D genes are given only for firm matches. Clone size is shown for a subset of rows, as once, few, many or a class of expanded clone.

v_gene,j_gene,abundance,d_gene,CDR3aa,CDR3nt
TRBV25-1,TRBJ2-7,.,.,CASSKGVAYEQYF,TGTGCCAGCAGTAAAGGGGTTGCCTACGAGCAGTACTTC
TRBV21-1,TRBJ2-7,few,.,CASSNNYEQYF,TGTGCCAGCAGCAACAACTACGAGCAGTACTTC
TRBV6-5,TRBJ1-5,.,.,CASSSLIRGQPQHF,TGTGCCAGCAGTTCCCTTATCAGGGGTCAGCCCCAGCATTTT
TRBV6-4,TRBJ2-1,.,.,CASSESRRQFF,TGTGCCAGCAGTGAGAGCCGCCGGCAGTTCTTC
TRBV30,TRBJ2-3,once,TRBD2,CAWETSGGANTQYF,TGTGCCTGGGAGACTAGCGGGGGGGCCAATACGCAGTATTTT
TRBV9,TRBJ2-5,.,TRBD1,CASSEGQGRGQETQYF,TGTGCCAGCAGCGAGGGACAGGGGCGGGGGCAAGAGACCCAGTACTTC
TRBV18,TRBJ1-6,.,TRBD1,CASSRSGTANSPLHF,TGTGCCAGCTCACGATCCGGGACAGCTAATTCACCCCTCCACTTT
TRBV5-1,TRBJ1-5,.,.,CASSLGIGRDNSNQPQHF,TGCGCCAGCAGCTTGGGCATAGGTAGGGACAATAGCAATCAGCCCCAGCATTTT
TRBV4-2,TRBJ1-2,.,TRBD1,CASSQSPPGQGALGYTF,TGTGCCAGCAGCCAAAGCCCTCCGGGACAGGGGGCGTTAGGCTACACCTTC
TRBV27,TRBJ1-4,.,TRBD1,CASSWGTGVEKLFF,TGTGCCAGCAGTTGGGGGACAGGGGTTGAAAAACTGTTTTTT
TRBV6-6,TRBJ2-1,.,.,CASSYSSSPNEQFF,TGTGCCAGCAGTTACTCGTCGTCTCCTAATGAGCAGTTCTTC
TRBV28,TRBJ1-3,.,.,CAWGGPRTASGNTIYF,TGTGCCTGGGGGGGCCCACGGACAGCCTCTGGAAACACCATATATTTT
TRBV2,TRBJ1-3,.,.,CASSEATGTPGNTIYF,TGTGCCAGCAGTGAAGCGACCGGGACACCTGGAAACACCATATATTTT
TRBV29-1,TRBJ2-1,.,.,CSVELLTYNEQFF,TGCAGCGTTGAACTTCTAACCTACAATGAGCAGTTCTTC
TRBV2,TRBJ1-3,.,.,CASSRIGTPRSSGNTIYF,TGTGCCAGCAGCCGCATCGGGACACCCAGGAGTTCTGGAAACACCATATATTTT
TRBV5-1,TRBJ1-4,.,.,CASSLEGANEKLFF,TGCGCCAGCAGCTTGGAAGGGGCGAATGAAAAACTGTTTTTT